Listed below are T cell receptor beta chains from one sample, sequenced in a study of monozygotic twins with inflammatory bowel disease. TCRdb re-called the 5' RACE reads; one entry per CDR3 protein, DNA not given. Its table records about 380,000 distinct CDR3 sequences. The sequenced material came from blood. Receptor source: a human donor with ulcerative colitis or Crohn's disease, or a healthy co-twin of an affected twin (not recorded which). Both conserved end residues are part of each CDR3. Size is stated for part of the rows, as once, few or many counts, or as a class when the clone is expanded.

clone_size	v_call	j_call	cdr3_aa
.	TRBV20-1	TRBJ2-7	CSASPAALYYEQYF
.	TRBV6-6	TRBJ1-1	CASSNDRPNTEAFF
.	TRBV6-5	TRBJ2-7	CASSYSRSRQSYEQYF
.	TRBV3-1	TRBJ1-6	CASSQLQTGESPLHF
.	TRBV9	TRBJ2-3	CASSVVSQRGGSDTQYF
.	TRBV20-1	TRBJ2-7	CSALGRGYYEQYF
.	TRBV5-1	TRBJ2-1	CASSLPEFNEQFF
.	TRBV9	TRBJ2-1	CASSVDGGSYNEQFF
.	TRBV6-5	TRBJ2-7	CASSYSRAGAYEQYF
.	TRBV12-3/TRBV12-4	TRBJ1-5	CASSSGTSNQPQHF
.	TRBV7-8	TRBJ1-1	CASSFASSTEAFF
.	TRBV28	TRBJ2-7	CASSFRGLAQNYEQYF
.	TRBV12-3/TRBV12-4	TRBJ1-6	CASSPAGADSPLHF
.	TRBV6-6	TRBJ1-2	CASSAQGMDGYTF
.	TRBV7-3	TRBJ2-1	CASSRQRGGHNEQFF
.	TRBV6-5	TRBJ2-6	CASSYSWESNVLTF
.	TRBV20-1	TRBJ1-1	CSARDLGKGRLGAFF
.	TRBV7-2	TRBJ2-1	CASSLDSQGAYNEQFF
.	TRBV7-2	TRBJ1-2	CASTLMVSGYTF
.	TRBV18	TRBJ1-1	CASSDRTVTEAFF
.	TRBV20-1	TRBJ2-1	CSARGTSGGYYNEQFF
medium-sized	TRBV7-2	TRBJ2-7	CASSFGFPYEQYF
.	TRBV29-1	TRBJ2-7	CSVKTGAYEQYF
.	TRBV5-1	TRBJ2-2	CASRGAGVPSGELFF
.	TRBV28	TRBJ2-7	CASSSKAGISSYEQYF
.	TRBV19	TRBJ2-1	CASCTGLAGGNEQFF
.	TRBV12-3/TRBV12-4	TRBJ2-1	CASSQGDPPRDEQFF
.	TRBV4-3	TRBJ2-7	CASSQDRESSYEQYF
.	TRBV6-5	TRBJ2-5	CASSLGTSGGETQYF
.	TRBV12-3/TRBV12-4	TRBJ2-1	CASRVGQYNEQFF
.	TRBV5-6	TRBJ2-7	CASSLAEHRDRGAYEQYF
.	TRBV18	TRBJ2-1	CASSPPKRAGGYNEQFF